These 30 T cell receptor beta chains originate from one sample sequenced in a study of T cells in Graves' hyperthyroidism and ophthalmopathy. Authors of the study amplified TCR beta CDR3 regions from RNA transcripts. HTBI primers were used for first-round RT-PCR of the TCR CDR3. One entry per CDR3 protein results from TCRdb running MiXCR on the multiplex PCR reads. The table records about 400,000 distinct CDR3 sequences, 20% to 25% of them present only once. Sequenced sample: blood. The source of these receptors is a man aged 45-65 years with Graves' hyperthyroidism.

The CDR3 sequence is CASSFQDVPNQPQHF. CDR3 nucleotide sequence: TGTGCCAGCAGCTTCCAGGACGTCCCTAATCAGCCCCAGCATTTT. The chain links TRBV5-5 to TRBJ1-5; D is uncertain. CDR3 length equals 15 residues. Trimming cost V 2 bases and J 4 bases, with 13 bases left between them. Germline values: CDR1 SGHKS, CDR2 YYEKEE (reference sequence).

Only a few counts were recorded for this clonotype. The gene calls are TRBV19 and TRBJ1-2; TRBD1 matches 7 bases. The CDR3 runs 14 residues. Per the germline V gene, CDR1 is LNHDA and CDR2 is SQIVND (reference sequence). Trimming removed 8 bases from V and 3 bases from J; junction bases left unmatched: 9. The CDR3 region has the DNA TGTGCCAGTTTTCAGACAGGGAGAGACTATGGCTACACCTTC. It is translated as CASFQTGRDYGYTF.

This clonotype was observed a few times. The rearrangement joins TRBV6-1 to TRBJ2-1; D is unresolved. CDR1 is MNHNS and CDR2 is SASEGT in the germline V gene. V was pared by 5 bases and J by 7 bases, with 12 bases between. This CDR3 comprises 13 residues. The CDR3 nucleotides read TGTGCCAGCAGTATAGGGTCTACGAATGAGCAGTTCTTC. Its protein is CASSIGSTNEQFF.

This clonotype was seen more than once but under ten times. V gene TRBV5-1 combines with J gene TRBJ2-1; TRBD1 or TRBD2 may be the D gene (5 bases each). The CDR3 runs to 14 residues. V was shortened by 3 bases and J by 10 bases, with 17 bases between the two germline ends. Germline V gene data show CDR1 as SGHRS and CDR2 as YFSETQ. The CDR3 nucleotides read TGCGCCAGCAGCTCGGGGCTAGCCGCTGAAGAGCAGTTCTTC. It encodes CASSSGLAAEEQFF.

This clonotype has at least ten counts. The CDR3 region has the DNA TGTGCCAGCAGTGAGCCGGGACCCCTAGAATACAATGAGCAGTTCTTC. Protein sequence: CASSEPGPLEYNEQFF. The genes are TRBV2 and TRBJ2-1; D might be TRBD1 or TRBD2, each matching 5 bases. The V and J ends lost 3 bases and 4 bases respectively, with 16 bases between them. CDR3 length equals 16 residues. Germline V CDR1 and CDR2: SNHLY, FYNNEI.

This clonotype was observed a handful of times. CDR3 in amino acids: CASSPGVTNRELFF. Written as DNA, the CDR3 is TGTGCCAGCAGCCCTGGAGTTACTAACCGGGAGCTGTTTTTT. The V call is TRBV3-1, the J call TRBJ2-2, with D unresolved. Trimming took 4 bases from V and 9 from J, leaving 15 bases between them. Germline values: CDR1 LGHDT, CDR2 YNNKEL (reference sequence). This CDR3 contains 14 residues. Based on the CDR3 plus reference TRBV3-1 and TRBJ2-2, the full variable domain is DTAVSQTPKYLVTQMGNDKSIKCEQNLGHDTMYWYKQDSKKFLKIMFSYNNKELIINETVPNRFSPKSPDKAHLNLHINSLELGDSAVYFCASSPGVTNRELFFGEGSRLTVL.

The rearrangement joins TRBV9 to TRBJ2-1; D remains ambiguous. From germline, CDR1 is SGDLS and CDR2 YYNGEE. The CDR3 loop spans 15 amino acids. V lost 0 bases to trimming and J lost 0 bases, with 7 bases between them. The CDR3 spells CASSVGSSSYNEQFF. The CDR3 region has the DNA TGTGCCAGCAGCGTAGGGAGTAGCTCCTACAATGAGCAGTTCTTC.

This clonotype has a handful of counts. The chain joins TRBV2 to TRBJ2-2; 9 positions match TRBD2. V lost 7 bases, J lost 1 base, and 7 bases stayed unmatched. The CDR3 contains 16 residues. The germline V gene has CDR1 SNHLY and CDR2 FYNNEI. The CDR3 region is CASTLAGNLNTGELFF. The DNA of the CDR3 is TGTGCCAGCACTCTAGCGGGAAACCTGAACACCGGGGAGCTGTTTTTT.

This clonotype appeared a single time. This sequence joins TRBV27 and TRBJ2-5; maybe TRBD1 (5 bases). Germline loops: CDR1 MNHEY, CDR2 SMNVEV (reference sequence). There are 14 residues in the CDR3. V lost 3 bases and J lost 4, with 12 bases in between. The CDR3 here is CASSFRQGRETQYF. The CDR3 coding sequence is TGTGCCAGCAGTTTCCGGCAGGGCCGAGAGACCCAGTACTTC.

With regard to this clonotype: Given a much more abundant clone one base away, this may be a read error. The chain couples TRBV28 to TRBJ1-1; 10 bases align to TRBD1. J was trimmed by 3 bases and V by 3 bases; bases with no gene match: 7. This CDR3 contains 16 residues. Germline-derived CDR1 and CDR2 are MDHEN and SYDVKM. CDR3 in amino acids: CASSFPTGGMDTEAFF. In DNA, the CDR3 is TGTGCCAGCAGTTTCCCGACAGGGGGCATGGACACTGAAGCTTTCTTT.

This chain joins TRBV24-1 and TRBJ2-5; the D is unclear. Germline CDR1 reads KGHDR; CDR2 reads SFDVKD. The CDR3 consists of 16 residues. V gave up 5 bases and J gave up 5 bases, with 20 bases separating them. Here the CDR3 reads CATSGPLSFGVETQYF. DNA of the CDR3: TGTGCCACCAGTGGGCCTCTCTCCTTTGGCGTCGAGACCCAGTACTTC.

The chain combines TRBV4-2 with TRBJ1-2, with 7 bases lining up with TRBD1. The CDR3 spans 12 residues. Per the germline V gene, CDR1 is LGHNA and CDR2 is YNFKEQ. V lost 3 bases to trimming and J lost 8 bases; unmatched junction nucleotides: 3. CDR3 nucleotide sequence: TGTGCCAGCAGCCAGTCAGGGGGGGGCTACACCTTC. This translates into CASSQSGGGYTF.

In nucleotides, the CDR3 is TGTGCCAGCAGCGACGACAGGGTTTCAGGTCAGCCCCAGCATTTT. This gives the protein CASSDDRVSGQPQHF. The chain links TRBV6-1 to TRBJ1-5; TRBD1 aligns across 7 bases. Germline V CDR1 and CDR2: MNHNS, SASEGT. The CDR3 sequence is 15 residues long. V lost 6 bases, J lost 6 bases, and 11 bases stayed unmatched.

This clonotype was detected a few times. The J gene is TRBJ1-2, the V gene TRBV9; TRBD1 aligns across 7 bases. Germline CDR1 is SGDLS and CDR2 is YYNGEE. This CDR3 region has 13 residues. The ends lost 0 bases at V and 9 bases at J; junction bases unmatched: 5. CDR3 in amino acids: CASSVEQGFRYTF. The CDR3 coding sequence is TGTGCCAGCAGCGTAGAACAGGGGTTTCGCTACACCTTC.

The chain combines TRBV11-1 with TRBJ2-5, with TRBD2 matching over 8 bases. The CDR3 length is 15 residues. Germline assignment: CDR1 SGHAT and CDR2 FQDESV (reference sequence). V was clipped by 5 bases and J by 5 bases; unmatched bases: 10. The CDR3 is CASSVTGTRGETQYF. The CDR3 DNA reads TGTGCCAGCAGCGTGACCGGGACTAGGGGGGAGACCCAGTACTTC.

This clonotype was seen many times. The chain has TRBV18 and TRBJ2-5; D is ambiguous. CDR1 and CDR2 (germline): KGHSH, LQKENI. Trimming shortened V by 3 bases and J by 1 base, and 9 bases separated the two germline ends. The CDR3 covers 14 residues. CDR3 sequence: CASSPSLAQETQYF. The CDR3 nucleotides read TGTGCCAGCTCACCTTCACTTGCCCAAGAGACCCAGTACTTC.

DNA for the CDR3: TGTGCCAGCAGTTACCGGACTAGCGGGAGCACAGATACGCAGTATTTT. Residues: CASSYRTSGSTDTQYF. The chain combines TRBV6-5 with TRBJ2-3; 11 bases are shared with TRBD2. CDR3 size: 16 residues. The junction had 1 base not matched to a gene; V was cut back by 2 bases and J by 0 bases. CDR1 and CDR2 from the germline V gene are MNHEY and SVGAGI.

The chain is built from TRBV4-1 and TRBJ2-4, with 8 positions matching TRBD2. Per the germline V gene, CDR1 is MGHRA and CDR2 is YSYEKL. With V trimmed by 2 bases and J by 3 bases, 15 bases remained unmatched. This CDR3 contains 19 residues. The CDR3 DNA reads TGCGCCAGCAGCCAAACACTCCGGTTTAGCGGGATGGTCAAAAACATTCAGTACTTC. This translates into CASSQTLRFSGMVKNIQYF.

This clonotype showed up just once. This chain connects TRBV20-1 to TRBJ2-7; TRBD2 aligns across 15 bases. Per the germline V gene, CDR1 is DFQATT and CDR2 is SNEGSKA (reference sequence). CDR3 length equals 18 residues. Losses at the gene ends were 6 bases for V and 2 bases for J; bases not matched to a gene: 14. The CDR3 here is CSARGMGLAGGPPYEQYF. The CDR3 bases are TGCAGTGCCAGGGGCATGGGACTAGCGGGAGGTCCCCCCTACGAGCAGTACTTC.

The CDR3 nucleotides read TGTGCCAGCAGTCCCGGGACAGGGGTAAACCAGCCCCAGCATTTT. Its protein is CASSPGTGVNQPQHF. The rearrangement uses TRBV5-5 and TRBJ1-5; 10 positions agree with TRBD1. V gave up 5 bases and J gave up 7 bases; unmatched junction bases: 9. CDR1 is SGHKS and CDR2 is YYEKEE in the germline V gene (reference sequence). The CDR3 is 15 residues long.

This clonotype was counted ten times or more. V is TRBV12-3 or TRBV12-4 and J is TRBJ2-5, with 9 positions matching TRBD1. CDR3 size: 15 residues. V shed 6 bases and J 5 bases; nucleotides not matched to a gene: 10. In DNA, the CDR3 is TGTGCCAGCAGGGCGGGACAGGGAGTTTTGGAGACCCAGTACTTC. It specifies CASRAGQGVLETQYF.

The J gene is TRBJ1-1, the V gene TRBV5-1, with 9 bases that match TRBD1. The J segment lost 0 bases and the V segment lost 4 bases, leaving 4 bases of the junction unmatched. Germline CDR1 reads SGHRS; CDR2 reads YFSETQ. The CDR3 totals 15 residues. The CDR3 reads CASSPGDRVNTEAFF. In DNA form, the CDR3 reads TGCGCCAGCAGCCCTGGGGACAGGGTGAACACTGAAGCTTTCTTT.

Concerning this clonotype itself: Possible read error: a much larger clone is one base away. V is TRBV12-3 or TRBV12-4 and J is TRBJ1-2; 9 nucleotides agree with TRBD1. This CDR3 comprises 14 residues. The CDR3 region has the DNA TGTGCCACCAGTTACGGGACAGGGAACTATGGCTACACCTTC. Translated, it gives CATSYGTGNYGYTF.

This clonotype has a handful of counts. The chain links TRBV3-1 to TRBJ2-1, with TRBD2 matching over 11 bases. CDR1 and CDR2 (germline): LGHDT, YNNKEL (reference sequence). The CDR3 is 16 residues long. Losses at the gene ends were 4 bases for V and 3 bases for J; bases not matched to a gene: 5. CDR3 DNA: TGTGCCAGCAGCCTCCCTCTAGCGGGGGGCTACAATGAGCAGTTCTTC. As protein: CASSLPLAGGYNEQFF.

This clonotype was seen ten or more times. The chain couples TRBV3-1 to TRBJ2-1, with no clear D. With 0 bases removed from V and 9 bases from J, the gap between germline ends came to 9 bases. From germline, CDR1 is LGHDT and CDR2 YNNKEL (reference sequence). The CDR3 consists of 13 residues. This CDR3 is CASSQEGPGEQFF. The CDR3, as DNA: TGTGCCAGCAGCCAAGAGGGCCCGGGTGAGCAGTTCTTC.

J is TRBJ2-4 and V is TRBV2; D unclear. Germline V gives CDR1 SNHLY, CDR2 FYNNEI. Deletions cut 3 bases from V and 15 bases from J, with 3 bases between. This CDR3 contains 8 residues. CDR3 sequence: CASSDGYF. The CDR3 coding sequence is TGTGCCAGCAGTGACGGGTACTTC.

The chain recombines TRBV6-4 with TRBJ1-2; TRBD1 matches at 8 bases. Looked up from germline, CDR1 is MRHNA and CDR2 is SNTAGT. The CDR3 extends over 17 amino acids. J lost 12 bases, V lost 5 bases, and 23 bases had no gene match. The DNA for the CDR3 is TGTGCCAGCAGTTGGCGACAGGGGATCTCTCCCCGGGTAGTAGACACCTTC. This sequence encodes CASSWRQGISPRVVDTF.

This chain joins TRBV6-5 and TRBJ2-5; maybe TRBD1 (6 bases). Germline V lookup: CDR1 MNHEY, CDR2 SVGAGI. There are 12 residues in the CDR3. The germline V and J ends were trimmed by 0 bases and 13 bases, with 12 bases remaining between them. The CDR3 spells CASSYSVQGRYF. The CDR3 coding sequence is TGTGCCAGCAGTTACTCTGTCCAGGGGAGGTACTTC.

The table lists this clonotype with many counts. The V call is TRBV12-3 or TRBV12-4, the J call TRBJ2-6; TRBD1 matches 9 bases. After removal of 9 bases from V and 2 bases from J, the junction contained 2 bases not matched to a gene. The CDR3 extends over 14 amino acids. CDR3 amino acids: CASRDRAGANVLTF. As DNA, the CDR3 is TGTGCCAGTCGGGACAGGGCTGGGGCCAACGTCCTGACTTTC.

The J gene is TRBJ2-5, the V gene TRBV2; 16 nucleotides agree with TRBD2. Trimming at V came to 6 bases and at J to 5 bases, leaving 9 bases not matched to a gene. The CDR3 length is 17 residues. Germline V gene sequence: CDR1 SNHLY, CDR2 FYNNEI. The CDR3: CASREGLAGGPGETQYF. The CDR3 DNA is TGTGCCAGCAGAGAGGGACTAGCGGGAGGGCCGGGGGAGACCCAGTACTTC.